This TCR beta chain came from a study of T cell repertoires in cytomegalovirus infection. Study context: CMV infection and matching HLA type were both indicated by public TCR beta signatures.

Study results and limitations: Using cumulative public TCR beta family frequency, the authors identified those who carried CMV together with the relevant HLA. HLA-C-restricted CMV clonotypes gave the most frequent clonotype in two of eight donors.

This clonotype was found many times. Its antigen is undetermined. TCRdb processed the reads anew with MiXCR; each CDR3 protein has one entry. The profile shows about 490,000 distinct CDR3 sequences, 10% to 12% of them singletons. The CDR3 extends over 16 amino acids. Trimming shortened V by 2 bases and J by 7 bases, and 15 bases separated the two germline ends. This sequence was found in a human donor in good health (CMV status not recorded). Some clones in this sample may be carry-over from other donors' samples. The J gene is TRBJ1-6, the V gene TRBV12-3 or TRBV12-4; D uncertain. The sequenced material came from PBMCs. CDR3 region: CASSLRPGARNSPLHF. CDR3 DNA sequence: TGTGCCAGCAGTTTAAGGCCAGGTGCTCGGAATTCACCCCTCCACTTT.